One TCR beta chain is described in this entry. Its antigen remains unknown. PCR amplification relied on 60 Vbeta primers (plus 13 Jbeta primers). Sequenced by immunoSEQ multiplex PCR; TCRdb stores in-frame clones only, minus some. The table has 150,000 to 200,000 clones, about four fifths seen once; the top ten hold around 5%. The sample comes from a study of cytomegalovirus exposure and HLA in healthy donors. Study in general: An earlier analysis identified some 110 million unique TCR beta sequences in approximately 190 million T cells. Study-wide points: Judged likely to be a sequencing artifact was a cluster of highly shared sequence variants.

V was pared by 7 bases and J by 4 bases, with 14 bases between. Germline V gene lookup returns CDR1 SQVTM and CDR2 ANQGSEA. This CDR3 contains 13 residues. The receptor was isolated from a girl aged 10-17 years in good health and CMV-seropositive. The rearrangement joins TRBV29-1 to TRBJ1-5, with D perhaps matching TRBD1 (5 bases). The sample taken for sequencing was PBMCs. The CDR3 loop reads CSAGGASNQPQHF. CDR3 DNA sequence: TGCAGCGCGGGGGGAGCGTCTAATCAGCCCCAGCATTTT.